A selection of T cell receptor beta chains follows, all from one sample in a study of T cells in Graves' hyperthyroidism and ophthalmopathy. One entry per CDR3 protein, called by TCRdb with MiXCR from the multiplex PCR reads. The table shows over 550,000 distinct CDR3 sequences, with around 15% occurring only once. Specimen: blood. The source is a woman in her late teens or twenties with Graves' hyperthyroidism. Each CDR3 is given with its conserved first and last residue. Fields, in order: J gene, clone size, D gene, V gene, CDR3 DNA, CDR3 protein. The D gene is left open where the match is weak. Only some rows state a clone size, as once, few, many or a class for expanded clones.

TRBJ2-5,few,NA,TRBV4-1,TGCGCCAGCAGCCAAGTCCTCCGGGAGACCCAGTACTTC,CASSQVLRETQYF
TRBJ1-6,NA,TRBD1,TRBV2,TGTGCCAGCAGGGAGAGACAGGGTCTCCGGTATAATTCACCCCTCCACTTT,CASRERQGLRYNSPLHF
TRBJ2-1,NA,TRBD2,TRBV9,TGTGCCAGCAGCGTGGGACTAGCGGGGGTTCTTTACAATGAGCAGTTCTTC,CASSVGLAGVLYNEQFF
TRBJ2-3,many,TRBD1,TRBV11-2,TGTGCCAGCAGCTTTGGACAGGGGCAGGTAGATACGCAGTATTTT,CASSFGQGQVDTQYF
TRBJ2-3,few,TRBD1,TRBV24-1,TGTGCCACCAGTGAGACAGGGGGCAGTGGGGTGGCAGATACGCAGTATTTT,CATSETGGSGVADTQYF
TRBJ2-7,few,NA,TRBV5-4,TGTGCCAGCACGCCAGAACGAGGTAAAATCGGGGAGCAGTACTTC,CASTPERGKIGEQYF
TRBJ2-1,few,TRBD2,TRBV7-2,TGTGCCAGCAGCTTAGGGGTGACTAGCGGTGAGCAGTTCTTC,CASSLGVTSGEQFF
TRBJ2-1,NA,TRBD2,TRBV20-1,TGCAGTGCTAGAGATTTGGGGGGGAGGGCCGGTTCGACCTACAATGAGCAGTTCTTC,CSARDLGGRAGSTYNEQFF
TRBJ1-5,NA,NA,TRBV10-3,TGTGCCATCAGGGAGGAACTTAGCAATCAGCCCCAGCATTTT,CAIREELSNQPQHF
TRBJ1-1,many,NA,TRBV20-1,TGCAGTGCTCCCCGCGACTCTCGAACTGAAGCTTTCTTT,CSAPRDSRTEAFF
TRBJ1-2,NA,NA,TRBV7-9,TGTGCCAGCAGCTTAGTTCAGGGGCCCTCCGATGGCTACACCTTC,CASSLVQGPSDGYTF
TRBJ1-2,many,NA,TRBV7-9,TGTGCCAGCAGCTTAGGATCGGACCGTGGCTACACCTTC,CASSLGSDRGYTF
TRBJ2-3,NA,TRBD2,TRBV7-9,TGTGCCAGCAGCTTACTCACTAGCGCTGCAGATACGCAGTATTTT,CASSLLTSAADTQYF
TRBJ2-3,NA,NA,TRBV19,TGTGCCAGTAGTATCAGGGTGAGCACAGATACGCAGTATTTT,CASSIRVSTDTQYF
TRBJ2-7,many,NA,TRBV20-1,TGCAGTGCTAGAGGGCATCTATCCTACGAGCAGTACTTC,CSARGHLSYEQYF
TRBJ1-1,many,NA,TRBV12-3/TRBV12-4,TGTGCCAGCAGCCGCATGTCCAAAGACGGACTGAACACTGAAGCTTTCTTT,CASSRMSKDGLNTEAFF
TRBJ2-7,NA,NA,TRBV13,TGTGCCAGCAGCTTTCTCACCCGGGCGGGGTTGTACGAGCAGTACTTC,CASSFLTRAGLYEQYF
TRBJ1-1,few,TRBD1,TRBV6-1,TGTGCCAGCAGTACGACAGGGAACCCTGAAGCTTTCTTT,CASSTTGNPEAFF
TRBJ1-1,many,NA,TRBV7-2,TGTGCCAGCAGCTTTACAGGGTTCACTGAAGCTTTCTTT,CASSFTGFTEAFF
TRBJ2-5,many,TRBD2,TRBV2,TGTGCCAGCAGCGATCTAGCGGGAGGGCCTCGGCTGGAGACCCAGTACTTC,CASSDLAGGPRLETQYF